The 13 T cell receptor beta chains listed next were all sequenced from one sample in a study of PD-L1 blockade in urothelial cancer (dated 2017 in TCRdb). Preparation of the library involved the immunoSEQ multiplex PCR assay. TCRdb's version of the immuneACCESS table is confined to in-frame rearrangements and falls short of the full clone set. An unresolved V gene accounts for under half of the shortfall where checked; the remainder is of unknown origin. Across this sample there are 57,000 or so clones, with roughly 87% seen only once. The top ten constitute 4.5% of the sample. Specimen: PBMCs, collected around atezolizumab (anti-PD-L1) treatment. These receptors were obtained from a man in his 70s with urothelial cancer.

CDR3 loop: CASSLDLAGGTDTQYF. The CDR3 DNA is TGTGCCAGCAGCTTAGATTTAGCGGGAGGGACAGATACGCAGTATTTT. The chain has TRBV7-2 and TRBJ2-3, with 11 bases fitting TRBD2. The CDR3 covers 16 residues. Germline CDR1 is SGHTA and CDR2 is FQGNSA. V lost 1 base, J lost 3 bases, and 3 bases stayed unmatched.

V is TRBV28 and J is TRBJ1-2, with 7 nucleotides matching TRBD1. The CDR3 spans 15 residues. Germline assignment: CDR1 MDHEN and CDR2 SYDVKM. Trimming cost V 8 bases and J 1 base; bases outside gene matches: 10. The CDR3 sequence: CASEGGFTFNYGYTF. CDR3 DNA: TGTGCCAGCGAAGGGGGCTTCACCTTTAACTATGGCTACACCTTC.

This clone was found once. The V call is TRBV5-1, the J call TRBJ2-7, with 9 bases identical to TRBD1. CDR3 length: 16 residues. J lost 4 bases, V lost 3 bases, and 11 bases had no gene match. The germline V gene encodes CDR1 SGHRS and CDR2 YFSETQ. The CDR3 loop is CASSSRDRDLQYEQYF. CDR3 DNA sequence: TGCGCCAGCAGCTCCCGGGACAGGGACCTACAATACGAGCAGTACTTC.

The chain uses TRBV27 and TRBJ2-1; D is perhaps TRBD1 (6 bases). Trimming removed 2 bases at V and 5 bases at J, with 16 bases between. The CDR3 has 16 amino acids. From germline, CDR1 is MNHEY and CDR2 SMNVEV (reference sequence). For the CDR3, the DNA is TGTGCCAGCAGTTTAGGGAACAGGGTAGCGAACAATGAGCAGTTCTTC. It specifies CASSLGNRVANNEQFF.

In nucleotides, the CDR3 is TGTGCCAGCTTCCGGGGCGGGGACACTGAAGCTTTCTTT. Encoded protein: CASFRGGDTEAFF. The chain joins TRBV28 to TRBJ1-1, with D maybe TRBD1 (5 bases). This CDR3 is 13 amino acids long. The germline V and J ends were trimmed by 8 bases and 3 bases, with 13 bases remaining between them. Germline-derived CDR1 and CDR2 are MDHEN and SYDVKM.

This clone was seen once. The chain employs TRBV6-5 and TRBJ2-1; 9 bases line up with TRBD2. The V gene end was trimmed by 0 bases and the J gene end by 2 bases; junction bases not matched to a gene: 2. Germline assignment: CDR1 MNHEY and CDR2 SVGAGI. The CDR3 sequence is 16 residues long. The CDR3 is CASSYSIAGAYNEQFF. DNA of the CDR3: TGTGCCAGCAGTTACTCGATAGCGGGGGCCTACAATGAGCAGTTCTTC.

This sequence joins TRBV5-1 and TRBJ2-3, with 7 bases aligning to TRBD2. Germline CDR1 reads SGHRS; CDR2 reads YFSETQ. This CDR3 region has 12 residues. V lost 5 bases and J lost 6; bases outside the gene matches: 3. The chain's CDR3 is CASSGEGDTQYF. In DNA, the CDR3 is TGCGCCAGCAGTGGGGAGGGTGATACGCAGTATTTT.

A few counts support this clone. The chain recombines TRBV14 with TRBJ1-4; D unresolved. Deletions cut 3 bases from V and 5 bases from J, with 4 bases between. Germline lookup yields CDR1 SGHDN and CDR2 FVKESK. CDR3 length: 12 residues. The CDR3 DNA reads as TGTGCCAGCAGCCAGAGAAATGAAAAACTGTTTTTT. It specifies CASSQRNEKLFF.

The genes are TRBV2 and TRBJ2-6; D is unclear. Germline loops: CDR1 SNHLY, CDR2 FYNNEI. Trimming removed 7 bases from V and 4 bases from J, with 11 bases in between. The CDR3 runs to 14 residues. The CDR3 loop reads CASKARWGANVLTF. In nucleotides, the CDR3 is TGTGCCAGCAAGGCCAGGTGGGGGGCCAACGTCCTGACTTTC.

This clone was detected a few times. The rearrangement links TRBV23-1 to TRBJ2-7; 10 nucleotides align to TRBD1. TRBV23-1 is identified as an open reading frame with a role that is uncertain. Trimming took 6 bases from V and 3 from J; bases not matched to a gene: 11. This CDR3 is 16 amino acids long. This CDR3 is CASRDRPGQGFYEQYF. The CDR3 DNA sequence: TGCGCCAGCAGAGACCGACCGGGACAGGGGTTCTACGAGCAGTACTTC.

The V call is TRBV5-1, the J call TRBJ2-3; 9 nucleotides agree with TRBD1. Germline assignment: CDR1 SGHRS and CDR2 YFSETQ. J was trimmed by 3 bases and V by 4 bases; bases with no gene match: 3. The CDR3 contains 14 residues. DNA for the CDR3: TGCGCCAGCAGCCCGGGACAGGGTACAGATACGCAGTATTTT. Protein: CASSPGQGTDTQYF.

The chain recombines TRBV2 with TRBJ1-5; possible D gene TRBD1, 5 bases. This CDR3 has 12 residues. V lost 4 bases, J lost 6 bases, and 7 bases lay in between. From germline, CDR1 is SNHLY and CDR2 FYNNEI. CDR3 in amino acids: CASSARVQPQHF. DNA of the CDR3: TGTGCCAGCAGTGCCAGGGTTCAGCCCCAGCATTTT.

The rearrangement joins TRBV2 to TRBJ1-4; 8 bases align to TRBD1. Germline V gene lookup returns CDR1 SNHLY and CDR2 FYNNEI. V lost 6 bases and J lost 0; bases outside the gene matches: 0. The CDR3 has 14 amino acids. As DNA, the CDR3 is TGTGCCAGCAGGACAGGGGCAACTAATGAAAAACTGTTTTTT. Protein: CASRTGATNEKLFF.